This T cell receptor (beta chain) was retrieved from a study of OX40 agonist ivuxolimab in advanced cancers. TCRdb's table, derived via immunoSEQ multiplex PCR, lists solely in-frame clones and lacks some. The sample lists over 70,000 clones; 75% to 90% were seen once. Germline V gene lookup returns CDR1 SQVTM and CDR2 ANQGSEA. This CDR3 region has 15 residues. V shed 4 bases and J 5 bases; nucleotides not matched to a gene: 13. The TCR sequence derives from an adult with an advanced solid tumor such as melanoma, head and neck, liver or kidney cancer. The chain couples TRBV29-1 to TRBJ1-2; 7 bases are shared with TRBD1. Sequences were derived from CD4+ or CD8+ T cells sorted from blood, sampled in a trial of the OX40 agonist ivuxolimab. CDR3 nucleotides: TGCAGCGTTGGGAGACGGGGCAGGGGGGGATATGGCTACACCTTC. Its protein is CSVGRRGRGGYGYTF.